Shown below are 16 T cell receptor beta chains from a single sample sequenced in a study of blood T cell repertoires in COVID-19 (dated by TCRdb to the early 2020s). Library method: the immunoSEQ multiplex PCR assay. The clones in this table, taken by TCRdb from immuneACCESS, are in-frame only. Not every clone is retained; where verified, under half of the shortfall comes from an unresolved V gene, and the cause of the rest is unknown. The sample profile shows about 160,000 clones; roughly 84% of them were found once. The top ten constitute roughly a tenth of the sample. The sequenced sample consisted of peripheral blood. The source of these receptors is a woman aged 80 or over with active or convalescent COVID-19.

The chain has TRBV5-1 and TRBJ2-7, with 9 nucleotides matching TRBD1. The J segment lost 7 bases and the V segment lost 2 bases, leaving 10 bases of the junction unmatched. The germline V gene has CDR1 SGHRS and CDR2 YFSETQ. The CDR3 totals 15 residues. CDR3 residues: CASSFFMDRGGEQYF. The DNA for the CDR3 is TGCGCCAGCAGCTTTTTTATGGACAGGGGAGGTGAGCAGTACTTC.

The J gene is TRBJ1-2, the V gene TRBV7-3; 9 nucleotides match TRBD1. This CDR3 is 15 amino acids long. Germline V gene lookup returns CDR1 SGHTA and CDR2 FQGTGA. V gave up 5 bases and J gave up 6 bases; unmatched junction bases: 10. For the CDR3, the DNA is TGTGCCAGCAGCCCGCGAGGGGGACAGGGAAATGGCTACACCTTC. It codes for CASSPRGGQGNGYTF.

Comments on this clone: Other DNA sequences in this sample translate to the same CDR3. The CDR3 region is CASSQVQGATEAFF. In nucleotides, the CDR3 is TGTGCCAGCAGCCAAGTCCAGGGGGCCACTGAAGCTTTCTTT. This chain uses TRBV3-1 (or the pseudogene TRBV3-2) with TRBJ1-1; 8 bases map to TRBD1. The V segment lost 1 base and the J segment 4 bases; nucleotides outside the gene matches: 2. Germline V lookup: CDR1 LGHDT, CDR2 YNNKEL (reference sequence). The CDR3 runs 14 residues.

This chain links TRBV7-8 with TRBJ1-6; D perhaps matches TRBD1 (5 bases). The CDR3 length is 15 residues. V was trimmed by 5 bases and J by 5 bases, leaving 13 bases between them. Per germline, CDR1 SGHVS and CDR2 FQNEAQ. CDR3 in DNA: TGTGCCAGCAGCCAATCCAGGGTCAATAATTCACCCCTCCACTTT. Its translation is CASSQSRVNNSPLHF.

The J gene is TRBJ2-5, the V gene TRBV5-4; perhaps TRBD2 as D (5 bases). This CDR3 is built from 12 residues. Trimming removed 2 bases at V and 5 bases at J, with 7 bases between. Germline values: CDR1 SGHNT, CDR2 YYREEE (reference sequence). In DNA, the CDR3 is TGTGCCAGCAGCTTTTCGGGGGAGACCCAGTACTTC. This gives the protein CASSFSGETQYF. Based on the CDR3 plus reference TRBV5-4 and TRBJ2-5, the full variable domain is ETGVTQSPTHLIKTRGQQVTLRCSSQSGHNTVSWYQQALGQGPQFIFQYYREEENGRGNFPPRFSGLQFPNYSSELNVNALELDDSALYLCASSFSGETQYFGPGTRLLVL.

This clone came up a few times. V and J are TRBV6-5 and TRBJ1-2, with a tentative D call TRBD1 (6 bases). Germline CDR1 and CDR2: MNHEY and SVGAGI. V lost 6 bases and J lost 6, with 14 bases in between. The CDR3 is made up of 13 amino acids. DNA of the CDR3: TGTGCCAGCAGACAGGGTGGGGCAAATGGCTACACCTTC. This encodes CASRQGGANGYTF.

About this clone: Other DNA sequences in the sample encode the same CDR3. The J gene is TRBJ1-2, the V gene TRBV6-6; a weak D match, TRBD1 (6 bases). V was clipped by 6 bases and J by 3 bases, with 8 bases between them. The V gene's germline CDR1 is MNHNY and CDR2 SVGAGI (reference sequence). This CDR3 region has 12 residues. The CDR3 DNA is TGTGCCAGCAGCAGGGGAGACTATGGCTACACCTTC. Translating it yields CASSRGDYGYTF.

The chain uses TRBV14 and TRBJ2-1, with D maybe TRBD1 (6 bases). The germline gives CDR1 SGHDN, CDR2 FVKESK. This CDR3 comprises 18 residues. V lost 0 bases and J 1 base, leaving 16 bases between the germline ends. The CDR3 spells CASSQEMGQGPSYNEQFF. DNA of the CDR3: TGTGCCAGCAGCCAAGAGATGGGACAAGGACCTTCCTACAATGAGCAGTTCTTC.

This chain connects TRBV19 to TRBJ1-5; perhaps TRBD1 as D (5 bases). The CDR3 extends over 19 amino acids. The V gene's germline CDR1 is LNHDA and CDR2 SQIVND (reference sequence). V was clipped by 7 bases and J by 1 base, with 26 bases between them. The CDR3 region has the DNA TGTGCCAGTATTCCCTCGGGCAGGGAAGAGAAGATAAGCAATCAGCCCCAGCATTTT. This encodes CASIPSGREEKISNQPQHF.

The DNA for the CDR3 is TGTGCCAGCTCCGAGGACAGGGGGCTCACAGATACGCAGTATTTT. Its translation: CASSEDRGLTDTQYF. The chain recombines TRBV2 with TRBJ2-3, with 11 positions matching TRBD1. Per the germline V gene, CDR1 is SNHLY and CDR2 is FYNNEI. The CDR3 has 15 residues. With V trimmed by 8 bases and J by 2 bases, 6 bases remained unmatched.

The chain carries TRBV11-2 and TRBJ2-1; 7 bases align to TRBD1. The ends lost 3 bases at V and 6 bases at J; junction bases unmatched: 2. The CDR3 spans 13 residues. Germline CDR1 reads SGHAT; CDR2 reads FQNNGV. The CDR3 spells CASSLDRSNEQFF. The DNA for the CDR3 is TGTGCCAGCAGCTTGGACAGGAGCAATGAGCAGTTCTTC.

The chain employs TRBV6-6 and TRBJ2-3; 7 bases fit TRBD1. Per germline, CDR1 MNHNY and CDR2 SVGAGI (reference sequence). The CDR3 is 16 amino acids. Unmatched junction bases numbered 11, after V lost 8 bases and J lost 0 bases. In nucleotides, the CDR3 is TGTGCCAGCGGTGCCTCCGGGACAGCTAGCACAGATACGCAGTATTTT. Translating gives CASGASGTASTDTQYF.

V gene TRBV28 combines with J gene TRBJ1-2; D is undetermined. CDR3 length equals 12 residues. V was shortened by 5 bases and J by 3 bases, with 7 bases between the two germline ends. Germline CDR1 MDHEN, CDR2 SYDVKM. CDR3 sequence: CASSLSHYGYTF. The CDR3 coding sequence is TGTGCCAGCAGTCTCAGTCACTATGGCTACACCTTC.

This clone was seen a handful of times. The V call is TRBV28, the J call TRBJ1-2, with 7 bases that match TRBD1. Germline CDR1 reads MDHEN; CDR2 reads SYDVKM. The trim removed 5 bases at V and 3 bases at J, leaving 6 bases unmatched. The CDR3 has 14 residues. CDR3: CASSPGQSDYGYTF. In DNA form, the CDR3 reads TGTGCCAGCAGTCCGGGACAGTCGGACTATGGCTACACCTTC.

The CDR3 DNA reads as TGTGCCAGCCGAAGCCCCCCCCCGGACATAGGAAACACCATATATTTT. Translation: CASRSPPPDIGNTIYF. This chain connects TRBV28 to TRBJ1-3, with D maybe TRBD1 (5 bases). This CDR3 contains 16 residues. Germline CDR1 and CDR2: MDHEN and SYDVKM. V dropped 8 bases and J dropped 4 bases, with 21 bases sitting between them.

The chain links TRBV2 to TRBJ1-1, with a weak D call TRBD1 (6 bases). Deletions cut 6 bases from V and 10 bases from J, with 18 bases between. Germline assignment: CDR1 SNHLY and CDR2 FYNNEI. The CDR3 is 13 residues long. In DNA, the CDR3 is TGTGCCAGCAGGGACCCGGGACAAATTTCAGCTTTCTTT. This codes for CASRDPGQISAFF.